This TCR beta chain was identified during a study of T cells in Graves' hyperthyroidism and ophthalmopathy. Overall study context: Peripheral blood was drawn at first diagnosis, prior to all treatment. The study, taken as a whole, reports: Researchers report that a 13 V-J model separated ophthalmopathy from stable hyperthyroidism. Blood also carried most thyroid clonotypes expanded above 0.001.

Ten or more counts support this clonotype. The antigen is not known. TCR beta CDR3 region amplification was performed from RNA transcripts. HTBI primers were the set used in a first-round RT-PCR of the TCR CDR3. TCRdb reanalysed the multiplex PCR reads using MiXCR and keeps one entry per CDR3 protein. The sample lists around 530,000 distinct CDR3 sequences, 15% to 20% occurring once. The CDR3 has 15 residues. The germline CDR1 and CDR2 sequences are MNHEY and SMNVEV (reference sequence). The V end was cut by 5 bases, the J end by 5 bases, with 17 bases between. The TCR was taken from a woman aged 18-30 years with Graves' ophthalmopathy. The specimen sequenced was blood. The chain carries TRBV27 and TRBJ2-3, with D possibly called TRBD1 or TRBD2 (5 bases each). CDR3 in DNA: TGTGCCAGCAGTCTGCCGGGTGGGGGAGTAGATACGCAGTATTTT. Its translation is CASSLPGGGVDTQYF.